This T cell receptor beta chain was recovered during a study of radiotherapy plus CTLA-4 blockade in lung cancer. The CDR3 runs 14 residues. Germline values: CDR1 MNHEY, CDR2 SVGAGI. The V end was cut by 6 bases, the J end by 7 bases, with 15 bases between. As for this clone: Its target is not known.

Profiling relied on immunoSEQ multiplex PCR, and the TCRdb table lists in-frame clones only, not all of them. The sample has 25,000 to 35,000 clones, approximately 75% seen once. Study-level results: Tumor-derived TCR clones expanded in blood after radiotherapy plus ipilimumab.

The starting material was peripheral blood, obtained from a patient treated with radiotherapy plus ipilimumab. The TCR comes from a human donor with non-small cell lung cancer that progressed on radiotherapy plus ipilimumab. This chain joins TRBV6-5 and TRBJ1-4, with D possibly being TRBD1 (6 bases). CDR3 sequence (DNA): TGTGCCAGCAGGCAGGGGTGGGGCGGTGAAAAACTGTTTTTT. Translation: CASRQGWGGEKLFF.